Below, one T cell receptor (beta chain) is given with its context. What it recognizes is unknown. The germline CDR1 and CDR2 sequences are SQVTM and ANQGSEA. The CDR3 extends over 13 amino acids. TCRdb re-called the 5' RACE reads and shows each CDR3 protein once, DNA omitted. This sample's table has a few hundred thousand distinct CDR3 sequences. This entry belongs to a study of T cells expressing NK-cell markers. General study points: The CD3+CD56-NKG2C+ fraction of a handful of donors was also led by these clonotypes. CD8+ T cells in more than five donors included dominant NKG2C+ clonotypes at roughly 1.0-8%.

The clonotype was recovered from a woman between 50 and 59 years old in good health. Sequenced material: blood T cells: a sorted CD56 or NKG2C T cell subset, CD4+ or CD8+ T cells, or bulk PBMC T cells (not recorded which). This chain uses TRBV29-1 with TRBJ1-2; TCRdb's D call of TRBD1 is untestable without DNA. The CDR3 loop reads CSVDAQGAYGYTF.